The clone carrying this T cell receptor beta chain occurred a few times. Antigen: not known. CDR1 is GTSNPN, CDR2 SVGIG, per germline (reference sequence). The V end was cut by 7 bases, the J end by 9 bases, with 22 bases between. This CDR3 has 14 residues. Each donor's status was that of a healthy bone marrow donor. This entry comes from a study of cytomegalovirus exposure and HLA in healthy donors. As for the study in general: Approximately 83 million unique TCRs from HLA-typed donors were held in an early data release. Study-level points and caveats: Association of a missense DCLRE1C variant with TCR beta V- and J-gene trimming was reported in a later analysis. Earlier findings revealed that most TCR beta V segments proved productive either about 87% or about 30% of the time.

Vbeta (60) and Jbeta (13) primers were used in the PCR. Libraries were prepared by immunoSEQ multiplex PCR; TCRdb keeps only in-frame clonotypes and omits some of them. The sample records 150,000 to 180,000 clones, around 80% being singletons. The chain couples TRBV30 to TRBJ2-1; maybe TRBD2 (6 bases). Material: PBMCs. The clonotype comes from a man aged 25 to 40 in good health and CMV-seropositive. CDR3 protein: CASRVSGDWGEQFF. The CDR3, as DNA: TGTGCCTCTCGGGTTAGTGGGGACTGGGGTGAGCAGTTCTTC.